The clone carrying this T cell receptor (beta chain) was seen a few times. Its antigen remains unknown. The data stem from a study of T cells in Graves' hyperthyroidism and ophthalmopathy. Regions amplified from RNA transcripts were the TCR beta CDR3 regions. HTBI primers drove first-round RT-PCR of the TCR CDR3. One entry per CDR3 protein results from TCRdb running MiXCR on the multiplex PCR reads. This sample carries around 580,000 distinct CDR3 sequences, 16% of them seen once, and the ten largest clones take 18%. Study-wide results and limits: Most thyroid clonotypes expanded above 0.001 were also detected in blood.

Graves' hyperthyroidism is called stable when ophthalmopathy does not progress within 18 months. In germline, CDR1 is MDHEN, CDR2 SYDVKM. The CDR3 totals 16 residues. V was pared by 7 bases and J by 6 bases, with 9 bases of the junction left unmatched. This chain uses TRBV28 with TRBJ2-1; 13 positions agree with TRBD2. Sequenced sample: blood. The receptor comes from a woman under 30 with Graves' hyperthyroidism. The CDR3 protein is CASTWTSGRTGNEQFF. Written as DNA, the CDR3 is TGTGCCAGCACTTGGACTAGCGGGAGAACGGGCAATGAGCAGTTCTTC.